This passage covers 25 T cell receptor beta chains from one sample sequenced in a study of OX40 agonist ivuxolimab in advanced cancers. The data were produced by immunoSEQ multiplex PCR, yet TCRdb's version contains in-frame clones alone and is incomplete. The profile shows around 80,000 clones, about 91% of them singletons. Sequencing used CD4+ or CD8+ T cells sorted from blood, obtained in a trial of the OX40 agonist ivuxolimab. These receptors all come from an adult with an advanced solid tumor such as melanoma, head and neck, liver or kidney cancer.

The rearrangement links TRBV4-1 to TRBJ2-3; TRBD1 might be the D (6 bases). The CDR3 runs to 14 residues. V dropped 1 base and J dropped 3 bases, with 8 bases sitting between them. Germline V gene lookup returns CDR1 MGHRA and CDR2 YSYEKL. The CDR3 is CASSQARGTDTQYF. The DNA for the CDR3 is TGCGCCAGCAGCCAAGCCAGGGGAACAGATACGCAGTATTTT.

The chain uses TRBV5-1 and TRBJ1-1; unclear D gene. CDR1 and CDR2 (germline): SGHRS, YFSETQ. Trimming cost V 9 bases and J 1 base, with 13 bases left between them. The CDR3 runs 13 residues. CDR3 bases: TGCGCCACCAGACAAGATCCGAACACTGAAGCTTTCTTT. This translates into CATRQDPNTEAFF.

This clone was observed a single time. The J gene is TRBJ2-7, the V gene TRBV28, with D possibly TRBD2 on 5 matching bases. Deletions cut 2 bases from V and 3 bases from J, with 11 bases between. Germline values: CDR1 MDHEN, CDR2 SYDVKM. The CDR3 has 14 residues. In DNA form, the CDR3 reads TGTGCCAGCAGTTTACTGGACGGGAACTACGAGCAGTACTTC. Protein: CASSLLDGNYEQYF.

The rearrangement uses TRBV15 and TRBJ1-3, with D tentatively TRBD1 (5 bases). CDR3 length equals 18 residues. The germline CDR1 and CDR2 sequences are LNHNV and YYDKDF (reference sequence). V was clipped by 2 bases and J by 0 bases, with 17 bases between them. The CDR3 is CATSRSTNRRRSGNTIYF. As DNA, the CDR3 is TGTGCCACCAGCAGAAGCACTAACAGGAGACGCTCTGGAAACACCATATATTTT.

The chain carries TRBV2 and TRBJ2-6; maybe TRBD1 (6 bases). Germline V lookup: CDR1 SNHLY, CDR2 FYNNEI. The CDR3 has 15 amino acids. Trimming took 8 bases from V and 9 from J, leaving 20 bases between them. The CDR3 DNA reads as TGTGCCAGCTCGCAAAAAACGGGACATTTCAACGTCCTGACTTTC. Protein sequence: CASSQKTGHFNVLTF.

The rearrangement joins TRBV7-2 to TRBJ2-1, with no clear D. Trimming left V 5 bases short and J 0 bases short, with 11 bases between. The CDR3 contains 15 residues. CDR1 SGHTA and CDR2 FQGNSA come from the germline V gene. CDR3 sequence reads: CASSETGGSYNEQFF. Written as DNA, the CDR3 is TGTGCCAGCAGCGAGACTGGCGGCTCCTACAATGAGCAGTTCTTC.

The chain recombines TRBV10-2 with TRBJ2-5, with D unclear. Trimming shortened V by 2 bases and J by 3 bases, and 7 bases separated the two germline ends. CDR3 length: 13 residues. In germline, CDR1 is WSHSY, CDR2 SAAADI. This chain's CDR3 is CASSERRKETQYF. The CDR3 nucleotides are TGCGCCAGCAGTGAGAGAAGAAAAGAGACCCAGTACTTC.

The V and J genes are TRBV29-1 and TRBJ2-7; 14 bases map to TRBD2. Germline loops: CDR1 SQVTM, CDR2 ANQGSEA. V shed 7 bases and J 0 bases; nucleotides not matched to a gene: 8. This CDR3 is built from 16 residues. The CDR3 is CSAEGTSGSGSYEQYF. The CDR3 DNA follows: TGCAGCGCCGAGGGGACTAGCGGGAGTGGCTCCTACGAGCAGTACTTC.

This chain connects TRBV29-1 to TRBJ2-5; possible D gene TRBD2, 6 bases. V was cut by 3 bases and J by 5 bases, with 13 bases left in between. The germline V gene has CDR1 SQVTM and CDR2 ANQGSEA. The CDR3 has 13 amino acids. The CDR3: CSVDTAGRETQYF. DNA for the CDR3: TGCAGCGTTGATACTGCAGGGAGGGAGACCCAGTACTTC. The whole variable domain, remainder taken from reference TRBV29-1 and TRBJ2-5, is SAVISQKPSRDICQRGTSLTIQCQVDSQVTMMFWYRQQPGQSLTLIATANQGSEATYESGFVIDKFPISRPNLTFSTLTVSNMSPEDSSIYLCSVDTAGRETQYFGPGTRLLVL.

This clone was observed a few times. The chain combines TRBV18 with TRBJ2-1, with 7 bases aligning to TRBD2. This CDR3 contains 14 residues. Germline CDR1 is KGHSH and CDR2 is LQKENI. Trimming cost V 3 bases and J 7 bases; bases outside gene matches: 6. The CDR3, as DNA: TGTGCCAGCTCACCCACTAGCGTGTGGAATGAGCAGTTCTTC. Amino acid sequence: CASSPTSVWNEQFF.

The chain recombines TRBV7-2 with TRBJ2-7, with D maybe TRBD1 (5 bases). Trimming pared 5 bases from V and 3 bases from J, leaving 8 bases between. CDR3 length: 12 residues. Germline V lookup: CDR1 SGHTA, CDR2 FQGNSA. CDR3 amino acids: CASSDDSYEQYF. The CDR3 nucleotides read TGTGCCAGCAGCGACGACAGCTACGAGCAGTACTTC.

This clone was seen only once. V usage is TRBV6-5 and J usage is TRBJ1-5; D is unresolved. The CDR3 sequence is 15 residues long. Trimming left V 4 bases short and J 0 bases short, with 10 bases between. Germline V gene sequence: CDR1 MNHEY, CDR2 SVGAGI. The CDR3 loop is CASSLRVNSNQPQHF. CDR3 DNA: TGTGCCAGCAGTTTAAGGGTTAATAGCAATCAGCCCCAGCATTTT.

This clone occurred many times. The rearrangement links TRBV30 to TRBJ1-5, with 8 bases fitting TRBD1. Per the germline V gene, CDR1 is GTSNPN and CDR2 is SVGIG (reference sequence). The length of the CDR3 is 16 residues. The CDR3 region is CAAGQGQRFGNQPQHF. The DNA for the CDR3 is TGTGCAGCCGGACAGGGCCAGCGGTTTGGCAATCAGCCCCAGCATTTT.

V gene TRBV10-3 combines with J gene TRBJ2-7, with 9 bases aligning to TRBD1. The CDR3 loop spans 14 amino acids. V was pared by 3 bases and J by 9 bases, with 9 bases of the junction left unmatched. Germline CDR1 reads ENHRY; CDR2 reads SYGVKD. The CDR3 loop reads CAISETGGEVAQYF. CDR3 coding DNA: TGTGCCATCAGTGAAACAGGGGGCGAAGTAGCGCAGTACTTC.

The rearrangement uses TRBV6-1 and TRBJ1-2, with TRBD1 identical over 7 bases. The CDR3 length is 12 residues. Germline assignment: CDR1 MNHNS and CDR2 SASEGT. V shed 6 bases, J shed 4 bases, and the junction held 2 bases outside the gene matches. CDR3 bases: TGTGCCAGCAGACACAGGGGCTATGGCTACACCTTC. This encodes CASRHRGYGYTF.

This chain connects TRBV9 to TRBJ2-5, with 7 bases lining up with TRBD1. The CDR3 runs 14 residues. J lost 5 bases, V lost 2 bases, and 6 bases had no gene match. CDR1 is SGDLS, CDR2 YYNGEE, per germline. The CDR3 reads CASSVAGTDETQYF. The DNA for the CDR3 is TGTGCCAGCAGCGTGGCCGGGACAGATGAGACCCAGTACTTC.

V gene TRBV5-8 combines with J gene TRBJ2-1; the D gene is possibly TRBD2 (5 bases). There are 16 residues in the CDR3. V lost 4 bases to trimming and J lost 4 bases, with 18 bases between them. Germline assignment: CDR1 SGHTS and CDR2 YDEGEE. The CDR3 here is CASSRPGSLPYNEQFF. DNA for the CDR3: TGTGCCAGCAGCCGGCCGGGGAGTTTACCTTACAATGAGCAGTTCTTC.

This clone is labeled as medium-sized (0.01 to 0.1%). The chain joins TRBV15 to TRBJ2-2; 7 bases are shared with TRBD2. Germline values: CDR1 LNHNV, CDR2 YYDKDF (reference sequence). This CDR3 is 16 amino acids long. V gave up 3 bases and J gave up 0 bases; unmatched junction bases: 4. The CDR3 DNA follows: TGTGCCACCAGCAGGATGGGGAGGGCGAACACCGGGGAGCTGTTTTTT. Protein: CATSRMGRANTGELFF. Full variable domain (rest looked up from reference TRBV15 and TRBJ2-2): DAMVIQNPRYQVTQFGKPVTLSCSQTLNHNVMYWYQQKSSQAPKLLFHYYDKDFNNEADTPDNFQSRRPNTSFCFLDIRSPGLGDTAMYLCATSRMGRANTGELFFGEGSRLTVL.

The CDR3 region is CASTASGRDEQFF. The CDR3 DNA sequence: TGTGCCAGCACCGCTAGCGGGAGGGATGAGCAGTTCTTC. J is TRBJ2-1 and V is TRBV6-1; TRBD2 matches 12 bases. The length of the CDR3 is 13 residues. V lost 7 bases to trimming and J lost 8 bases; unmatched junction nucleotides: 3. The germline V gene has CDR1 MNHNS and CDR2 SASEGT.

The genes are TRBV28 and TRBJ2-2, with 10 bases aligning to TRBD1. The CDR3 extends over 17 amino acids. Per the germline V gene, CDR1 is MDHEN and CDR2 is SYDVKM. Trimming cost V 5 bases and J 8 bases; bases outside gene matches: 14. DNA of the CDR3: TGTGCCAGCAGTCAGCCCGGGACAGGGGTTTCGGCGGGGGAGCTGTTTTTT. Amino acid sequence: CASSQPGTGVSAGELFF.

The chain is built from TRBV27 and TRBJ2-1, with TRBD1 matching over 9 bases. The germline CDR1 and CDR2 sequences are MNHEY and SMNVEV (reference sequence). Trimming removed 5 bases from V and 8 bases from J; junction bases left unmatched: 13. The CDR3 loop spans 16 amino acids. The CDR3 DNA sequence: TGTGCCAGCAGTAACTTTGGAGGGACAGGGTCCGATGAGCAGTTCTTC. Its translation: CASSNFGGTGSDEQFF.

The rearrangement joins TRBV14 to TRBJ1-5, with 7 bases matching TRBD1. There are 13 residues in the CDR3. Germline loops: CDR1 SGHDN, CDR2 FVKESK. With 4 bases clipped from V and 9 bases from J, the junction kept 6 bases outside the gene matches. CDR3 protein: CASSLGGAGPQHF. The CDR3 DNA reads TGTGCCAGCAGCCTAGGGGGCGCGGGGCCCCAGCATTTT.

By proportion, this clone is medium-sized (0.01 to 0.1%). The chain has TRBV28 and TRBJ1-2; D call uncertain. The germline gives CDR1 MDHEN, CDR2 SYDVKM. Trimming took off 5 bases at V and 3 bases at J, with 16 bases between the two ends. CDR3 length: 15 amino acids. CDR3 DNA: TGTGCCAGCAGTCCTCCTCGGACGGACTACTATGGCTACACCTTC. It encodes CASSPPRTDYYGYTF.

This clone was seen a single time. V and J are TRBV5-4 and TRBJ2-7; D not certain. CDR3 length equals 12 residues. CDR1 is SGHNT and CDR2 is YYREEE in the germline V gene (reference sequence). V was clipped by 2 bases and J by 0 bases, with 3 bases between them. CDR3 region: CASSLSSYEQYF. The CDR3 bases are TGTGCCAGCAGCTTAAGCTCCTACGAGCAGTACTTC.

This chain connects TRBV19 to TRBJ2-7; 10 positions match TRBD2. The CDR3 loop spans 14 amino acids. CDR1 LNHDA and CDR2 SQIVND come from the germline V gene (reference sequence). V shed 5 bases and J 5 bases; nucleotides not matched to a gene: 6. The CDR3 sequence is CASSRLAGVDEQYF. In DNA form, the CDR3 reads TGTGCCAGTAGTCGGCTAGCGGGAGTCGACGAGCAGTACTTC.